The 23 T cell receptor beta chains below come from one sample, sequenced in a study of blood T cells in healthy people across ages (dated by TCRdb to 2013 to 2016). To prepare the library, 5' RACE was applied. Sequencing was carried out with an Illumina HiSeq 2500. The second PCR ran for about 6 to 12 cycles and used a J-beta primer mix along with a sample-barcoded 5' primer. The raw public reads went through TCRdb reprocessing: fastp at Q25, MiXCR clone calling, in-frame beta chains kept. When rows share a CDR3 protein, they turn into one entry using the most common DNA and genes. Across this sample there are more than 650,000 distinct CDR3 sequences, with 22% seen only once. Clones ranked in the top ten supply 22% of the sample. Sequencing used blood. The receptors derive from a man in his 70s in good health.

This clonotype appeared a few times. Compared with germline, one end of the junction differs, possibly owing to a read error. The chain has TRBV19 and TRBJ2-5, with TRBD1 matching 12 bases. This CDR3 is 14 amino acids long. Germline values: CDR1 LNHDA, CDR2 SQIVND (reference sequence). CDR3 sequence: CASIPGQGARVPFF. The CDR3 DNA reads as TGTGCCAGTATCCCGGGACAGGGGGCGCGAGTCCCGTTCTTC.

A note on this clonotype: A read error may be the cause here, since a much bigger clone is one base away. This chain joins TRBV12-3 or TRBV12-4 and TRBJ1-2; D unresolved. This CDR3 has 12 residues. V dropped 5 bases and J dropped 4 bases, with 8 bases sitting between them. The CDR3 sequence: CASSQASYGYTF. The CDR3 DNA follows: TGTGCCAGCAGTCAGGCCTCCTATGGCTACACCTTC.

Concerning this clonotype: One end of the junction fails to match germline, which may point to a read error. The rearrangement links TRBV18 to TRBJ1-1; D possibly corresponds to TRBD1 (5 bases). The CDR3 spans 15 residues. Germline V gene data show CDR1 as KGHSH and CDR2 as LQKENI. CDR3 nucleotide sequence: TGCGCCAGCTCACCCCACCCAGACAGTGGGACTGAAGCTTTCTTT. Amino acid sequence: CASSPHPDSGTEAFF.

The rearrangement links TRBV5-5 to TRBJ2-5; D is unclear. The CDR3 length is 11 residues. V lost 9 bases and J 3 bases, leaving 9 bases between the germline ends. The germline V gene encodes CDR1 SGHKS and CDR2 YYEKEE (reference sequence). CDR3 residues: CATDKKETQYF. CDR3 DNA: TGTGCCACCGACAAAAAAGAGACCCAGTACTTC.

This clonotype was detected a few times. The rearrangement links TRBV13 to TRBJ2-7; the match to TRBD2 covers 8 bases. The CDR3 runs to 14 residues. The germline gives CDR1 PRHDT, CDR2 FYEKMQ (reference sequence). V dropped 5 bases and J dropped 2; count of bases not matched to a gene: 5. CDR3 bases: TGTGCCAGCAGCCTTCGGGGGGGCACCTACGAGCAGTACTTC. Amino acid sequence: CASSLRGGTYEQYF.

This clonotype has a count of ten or more. The CDR3 region has the DNA TGTGCCAGCAGTCCCACAGGGAGGGGTACTGAAGCTTTCTTT. Protein: CASSPTGRGTEAFF. The gene calls are TRBV12-3 or TRBV12-4 and TRBJ1-1; TRBD1 might be the D (6 bases). The CDR3 has 14 residues. Between the trimmed V and J ends, which lost 5 bases and 5 bases, there was a span of 15 bases.

The CDR3 coding sequence is TGTGCCAGCAGCCTCCAACCGACTAGCTCTAGCTCCTACAATGAGCAGTTCTTC. Protein product: CASSLQPTSSSSYNEQFF. The chain employs TRBV9 and TRBJ2-1; 7 nucleotides agree with TRBD2. CDR3 length: 18 residues. The junction had 13 bases not matched to a gene; V was cut back by 4 bases and J by 0 bases. Germline assignment: CDR1 SGDLS and CDR2 YYNGEE. The complete variable domain, with remaining parts taken from reference TRBV9 and TRBJ2-1, reads DSGVTQTPKHLITATGQRVTLRCSPRSGDLSVYWYQQSLDQGLQFLIQYYNGEERAKGNILERFSAQQFPDLHSELNLSSLELGDSALYFCASSLQPTSSSSYNEQFFGPGTRLTVL.

This clonotype was counted a few times. This chain connects TRBV12-3 or TRBV12-4 to TRBJ2-3; 7 nucleotides match TRBD1. V trimming: 5 bases; J trimming: 5 bases; junction bases outside the gene matches: 7. The CDR3 consists of 14 residues. In DNA form, the CDR3 reads TGTGCCAGCAGTAGCACAGGGGTGGGAGATACGCAGTATTTT. Residues: CASSSTGVGDTQYF.

This clonotype was counted between two and nine times. The J gene is TRBJ2-2, the V gene TRBV6-1; maybe TRBD1 (6 bases). V lost 6 bases and J 4 bases, leaving 18 bases between the germline ends. This CDR3 has 16 residues. Looked up from germline, CDR1 is MNHNS and CDR2 is SASEGT. Written as DNA, the CDR3 is TGTGCCAGCAGCCCCGACAGGTGGCGAGGCACCGGGGAGCTGTTTTTT. It translates to CASSPDRWRGTGELFF.

J is TRBJ2-7 and V is TRBV27; D unclear. Between the trimmed V and J ends, which lost 8 bases and 3 bases, there was a span of 20 bases. The germline gives CDR1 MNHEY, CDR2 SMNVEV (reference sequence). The CDR3 is made up of 15 amino acids. CDR3 sequence (DNA): TGTGCCAGCTTTCCGACTCCCGTCTTAATCTACGAGCAGTACGTC. This sequence encodes CASFPTPVLIYEQYV.

The chain has TRBV5-1 and TRBJ2-2, with 7 bases fitting TRBD2. The CDR3 runs 14 residues. The germline V gene has CDR1 SGHRS and CDR2 YFSETQ. V shed 4 bases and J 4 bases; nucleotides not matched to a gene: 4. This chain's CDR3 is CASSRGLGTGELFF. The DNA of the CDR3 is TGCGCCAGCAGCCGAGGACTAGGCACCGGGGAGCTGTTTTTT.

The table lists this clonotype with a few counts. V usage is TRBV14 and J usage is TRBJ2-7; D unclear. Looked up from germline, CDR1 is SGHDN and CDR2 is FVKESK. V was cut by 5 bases and J by 3 bases, with 8 bases left in between. The CDR3 covers 12 residues. CDR3 sequence: CASSSQNYEQYF. The CDR3 region has the DNA TGTGCCAGCAGCTCACAGAACTACGAGCAGTACTTC.

J is TRBJ2-3 and V is TRBV10-3, with D possibly being TRBD1 or TRBD2 (6 bases each). CDR3 length equals 16 residues. Trimming left V 0 bases short and J 6 bases short, with 16 bases between. The germline CDR1 and CDR2 sequences are ENHRY and SYGVKD. For the CDR3, the DNA is TGTGCCATCAGTGAGTCACTAGCTGCAGGGGAGGATACGCAGTATTTT. Translated, it gives CAISESLAAGEDTQYF.

This clonotype has a count of ten or more. J is TRBJ1-4 and V is TRBV5-1; D might be TRBD1 (5 bases). The germline V gene has CDR1 SGHRS and CDR2 YFSETQ. The CDR3 covers 15 residues. With 0 bases removed from V and 6 bases from J, the gap between germline ends came to 12 bases. The CDR3 sequence: CASSLGGRGDEKLFF. The DNA of the CDR3 is TGCGCCAGCAGCTTGGGGGGCAGAGGAGATGAAAAACTGTTTTTT.

The V and J genes are TRBV14 and TRBJ2-7; D call uncertain. Germline V CDR1 and CDR2: SGHDN, FVKESK. With 6 bases removed from V and 1 base from J, the gap between germline ends came to 7 bases. The CDR3 contains 12 residues. The CDR3 DNA sequence: TGTGCCAGCAGTCAACTATCCTACGAGCAGTACTTC. Protein product: CASSQLSYEQYF.

This clonotype turned up a few times. The J gene is TRBJ2-5, the V gene TRBV4-1; D is unclear. V lost 1 base and J lost 3, with 9 bases in between. This CDR3 comprises 14 residues. Germline CDR1 MGHRA, CDR2 YSYEKL. CDR3 coding DNA: TGCGCCAGCAGCCAAGGGCTACCCGAAGAGACCCAGTACTTC. This codes for CASSQGLPEETQYF.

The rearrangement joins TRBV5-1 to TRBJ2-1, with 14 bases matching TRBD2. Germline loops: CDR1 SGHRS, CDR2 YFSETQ. This CDR3 has 17 amino acids. V was pared by 1 base and J by 7 bases, with 7 bases of the junction left unmatched. The DNA for the CDR3 is TGCGCCAGCAGCTTGACAGGACTAGCGGGGGGCGTAAATGAGCAGTTCTTC. Its translation is CASSLTGLAGGVNEQFF.

The chain uses TRBV15 and TRBJ2-7; the D gene could be TRBD1 or TRBD2 (5 bases each). There are 13 residues in the CDR3. The germline CDR1 and CDR2 sequences are LNHNV and YYDKDF (reference sequence). V was pared by 2 bases and J by 5 bases, with 10 bases between. The CDR3, as DNA: TGTGCCACCAGCAGAAGAGGGACGAACGAGCAGTACTTC. Protein product: CATSRRGTNEQYF.

In regard to this clonotype: The junction does not match germline at one end; this may be a read error. The rearrangement joins TRBV28 to TRBJ2-1, with a weak D call TRBD2 (5 bases). This CDR3 region has 12 residues. The germline CDR1 and CDR2 sequences are MDHEN and SYDVKM. CDR3: CASLRDSVEQLF. CDR3 nucleotides: TGTGCCAGCTTGAGGGATTCGGTTGAGCAGCTCTTC.

The sample holds many counts of this clonotype. This chain uses TRBV12-3 or TRBV12-4 with TRBJ2-5, with 10 bases matching TRBD2. The CDR3 totals 17 residues. V trimming: 1 base; J trimming: 5 bases; junction bases outside the gene matches: 10. The CDR3 bases are TGTGCCAGCAGTTTAGGGACTAGCGGAGCCTCGGGGGAGACCCAGTACTTC. Translated: CASSLGTSGASGETQYF.

V is TRBV28 and J is TRBJ2-5; no reliable D call. Matching the DNA end better, TRBJ2-7 makes the J call doubtful. Germline CDR1 reads MDHEN; CDR2 reads SYDVKM. The CDR3 runs to 12 residues. In nucleotides, the CDR3 is TGTGCCAGCAGAGAGGTTTCCTACGAGCAGTACTTC. This translates into CASREVSYEQYF.

This clonotype appeared a few times. CDR3 residues: CASSQTSGTYNEQFF. In nucleotides, the CDR3 is TGTGCCAGCAGCCAAACTAGCGGGACCTACAATGAGCAGTTCTTC. The chain is built from TRBV3-1 and TRBJ2-1, with 10 positions matching TRBD2. V gave up 2 bases and J gave up 2 bases; unmatched junction bases: 0. Per the germline V gene, CDR1 is LGHDT and CDR2 is YNNKEL (reference sequence). CDR3 length: 15 residues.

This clonotype appeared a few times. The V gene is TRBV12-3 or TRBV12-4, the J gene TRBJ1-2; no clear D. The V and J ends lost 6 bases and 8 bases respectively, with 13 bases between them. The length of the CDR3 is 12 residues. In DNA form, the CDR3 reads TGTGCCAGCAGACCCCCATTGGGAGGCTACACCTTC. This sequence encodes CASRPPLGGYTF.